This entry lists 25 T cell receptor beta chains sequenced from one sample in a study of T cells in Graves' hyperthyroidism and ophthalmopathy. TCR beta CDR3 regions were amplified from RNA transcripts. The HTBI primer set was used in a first-round RT-PCR of the TCR CDR3. TCRdb re-analysed the multiplex PCR reads in MiXCR, keeping a single row per CDR3 protein. In the table there are 480,000 or so distinct CDR3 sequences, 40% to 50% of which are singletons. Sequenced material: peripheral blood or thyroid tissue (not recorded which). Receptor source: an adult woman with Graves' disease, either hyperthyroidism or ophthalmopathy (not recorded which).

This clonotype has ten or more counts. The chain joins TRBV5-6 to TRBJ2-7; no reliable D call. V was pared by 5 bases and J by 7 bases, with 16 bases between. There are 13 residues in the CDR3. CDR1 is SGHDT and CDR2 is YYEEEE in the germline V gene. The CDR3: CASSLTFTREQYF. In DNA, the CDR3 is TGTGCCAGCAGTCTGACTTTCACAAGAGAGCAGTACTTC.

The chain uses TRBV10-3 and TRBJ2-7, with 9 bases identical to TRBD1. The CDR3 covers 14 residues. Looked up from germline, CDR1 is ENHRY and CDR2 is SYGVKD. The V and J ends lost 3 bases and 7 bases, in that order; junction bases with no gene match: 7. DNA of the CDR3: TGTGCCATCAGTGATGGGACAGGGCTAGGGGAGCAGTACTTC. It is translated as CAISDGTGLGEQYF.

Only a few counts were recorded for this clonotype. The rearrangement joins TRBV7-2 to TRBJ2-7; tentatively, D is TRBD1 or TRBD2 (5 bases each). The CDR3 extends over 17 amino acids. Between the trimmed V and J ends, which lost 3 bases and 2 bases, there was a span of 20 bases. The germline V gene has CDR1 SGHTA and CDR2 FQGNSA. CDR3 DNA sequence: TGTGCCAGCAGCTTTTATGGTTCGGGTTGGGACCCCTACGAGCAGTACTTC. It codes for CASSFYGSGWDPYEQYF.

This clonotype was observed a handful of times. The chain joins TRBV7-9 to TRBJ2-6; 8 nucleotides align to TRBD1. V lost 5 bases to trimming and J lost 3 bases; unmatched junction nucleotides: 6. Germline CDR1 is SEHNR and CDR2 is FQNEAQ (reference sequence). The CDR3 length is 16 residues. CDR3 amino acids: CASSPWTGYGANVLTF. DNA for the CDR3: TGTGCCAGCAGCCCTTGGACAGGGTATGGGGCCAACGTCCTGACTTTC.

The rearrangement joins TRBV20-1 to TRBJ2-6; possible D gene TRBD1, 6 bases. Trimming took 6 bases from V and 0 from J, leaving 9 bases between them. Looked up from germline, CDR1 is DFQATT and CDR2 is SNEGSKA (reference sequence). There are 14 residues in the CDR3. The CDR3 region has the DNA TGCAGTGCGGGACACGCCTCTGGGGCCAACGTCCTGACTTTC. Translating it yields CSAGHASGANVLTF.

As regards this clonotype: The conserved closing phenylalanine or tryptophan is absent in this CDR3, likely reflecting a read error. Because the CDR3's place on the DNA is in doubt, the DNA is left out and the CDR3 is given as listed by TCRdb. CDR3 sequence: CSAAGQTY. The rearrangement joins TRBV20-1 to TRBJ2-5; the table's D call of TRBD1 was not tested on the DNA. Germline V CDR1 and CDR2: DFQATT, SNEGSKA (reference sequence). The CDR3 length is 8 residues, termini included.

The sample holds a few counts of this clonotype. This chain uses TRBV7-9 with TRBJ2-7, with 10 bases identical to TRBD2. The CDR3 has 14 amino acids. Germline CDR1 and CDR2: SEHNR and FQNEAQ (reference sequence). The ends lost 5 bases at V and 5 bases at J; junction bases unmatched: 6. The chain's CDR3 is CASSQAGGLNEQYF. In DNA, the CDR3 is TGTGCCAGCAGCCAAGCGGGAGGGTTGAACGAGCAGTACTTC.

The count of this clonotype is one. The chain joins TRBV7-9 to TRBJ1-5, with 9 positions matching TRBD1. The CDR3 covers 16 residues. Germline CDR1 reads SEHNR; CDR2 reads FQNEAQ (reference sequence). V lost 3 bases to trimming and J lost 6 bases; unmatched junction nucleotides: 9. CDR3 DNA sequence: TGTGCCAGCAGCTTCGAGGGGACAGGGAAAGGTCAGCCCCAGCATTTT. Its protein product is CASSFEGTGKGQPQHF.

Here the CDR3 DNA reads TGTGCCATCAGTGAGACCATGAACACTGAAGCTTTCTTT. The encoded protein is CAISETMNTEAFF. The V and J genes are TRBV10-3 and TRBJ1-1; D unresolved. The CDR3 consists of 13 residues. From germline, CDR1 is ENHRY and CDR2 SYGVKD. Deletions cut 2 bases from V and 0 bases from J, with 4 bases between.

This clonotype was found many times. J is TRBJ1-4 and V is TRBV20-1; the D gene is possibly TRBD1 (5 bases). V was clipped by 0 bases and J by 8 bases, with 16 bases between them. This CDR3 is 15 amino acids long. The germline V gene has CDR1 DFQATT and CDR2 SNEGSKA (reference sequence). CDR3 region: CSARDFEGMGEKLFF. As DNA, the CDR3 is TGCAGTGCTAGAGATTTTGAGGGGATGGGCGAAAAACTGTTTTTT.

This clonotype was observed many times. V usage is TRBV7-9 and J usage is TRBJ1-2; D is ambiguous. This CDR3 has 13 residues. Germline CDR1 reads SEHNR; CDR2 reads FQNEAQ (reference sequence). The V gene lost 0 bases and the J gene lost 4 bases, with 6 bases spanning the gap. The CDR3 is CASSLADAYGYTF. CDR3 coding DNA: TGTGCCAGCAGCTTAGCCGATGCCTATGGCTACACCTTC.

This clonotype was observed many times. V and J are TRBV5-6 and TRBJ1-2; 8 bases map to TRBD1. Germline V CDR1 and CDR2: SGHDT, YYEEEE. The CDR3 contains 15 residues. The V segment lost 4 bases and the J segment 8 bases; nucleotides outside the gene matches: 13. The CDR3 loop is CASSNPGGQAGGYTF. CDR3 nucleotides: TGTGCCAGCAGCAATCCAGGGGGACAGGCAGGCGGCTACACCTTC. Based on the CDR3 plus reference TRBV5-6 and TRBJ1-2, the full variable domain is DAGVTQSPTHLIKTRGQQVTLRCSPKSGHDTVSWYQQALGQGPQFIFQYYEEEERQRGNFPDRFSGHQFPNYSSELNVNALLLGDSALYLCASSNPGGQAGGYTFGSGTRLTVV.

This clonotype was detected many times. V usage is TRBV7-2 and J usage is TRBJ1-5, with 7 bases identical to TRBD1. The CDR3 is 14 residues long. Looked up from germline, CDR1 is SGHTA and CDR2 is FQGNSA. V lost 5 bases to trimming and J lost 7 bases; unmatched junction nucleotides: 8. The CDR3 DNA reads TGTGCCAGCAGCCCGACAGGGAGAGGGCAGCCCCAGCATTTT. Amino acid sequence: CASSPTGRGQPQHF.

The chain is built from TRBV10-3 and TRBJ2-3; possible D gene TRBD2, 5 bases. The CDR3 is 14 amino acids. Germline V gene lookup returns CDR1 ENHRY and CDR2 SYGVKD. V was cut by 5 bases and J by 2 bases, with 11 bases left in between. Here the CDR3 DNA reads TGTGCCATCAGTTCGGAGGTGAACACAGATACGCAGTATTTT. The encoded protein is CAISSEVNTDTQYF.

V gene TRBV20-1 combines with J gene TRBJ1-1; weak D call: TRBD1 (5 bases). V shed 5 bases and J shed 0 bases, with 10 bases lying between them. Germline assignment: CDR1 DFQATT and CDR2 SNEGSKA (reference sequence). CDR3 length: 13 residues. As DNA, the CDR3 is TGCAGTGCTTCCGGGACCTTGAACACTGAAGCTTTCTTT. This encodes CSASGTLNTEAFF.

The chain recombines TRBV7-2 with TRBJ2-7, with a weak D call TRBD2 (5 bases). This CDR3 is 13 amino acids long. The germline CDR1 and CDR2 sequences are SGHTA and FQGNSA. The V gene lost 0 bases and the J gene lost 8 bases, with 11 bases spanning the gap. The CDR3 loop reads CASSLAFGNKQYF. The CDR3 bases are TGTGCCAGCAGCTTAGCCTTCGGGAATAAGCAGTACTTC.

CDR3 DNA sequence: TGTGCCAGCAGTTCCGGACATAGGGAGCTGTTTTTT. It yields the protein CASSSGHRELFF. The rearrangement joins TRBV27 to TRBJ2-2, with a weak D call TRBD1 (5 bases). V was pared by 4 bases and J by 9 bases, with 9 bases between. Germline CDR1 MNHEY, CDR2 SMNVEV (reference sequence). The CDR3 sequence is 12 residues long.

The rearrangement joins TRBV2 to TRBJ2-6; D unresolved. The V and J ends lost 7 bases and 0 bases respectively, with 10 bases between them. CDR1 is SNHLY, CDR2 FYNNEI, per germline. CDR3 size: 15 residues. CDR3 nucleotides: TGTGCCAGCACGACCGGGCCCTCTGGGGCCAACGTCCTGACTTTC. Its protein is CASTTGPSGANVLTF.

This clonotype has only a few counts. This sequence joins TRBV19 and TRBJ2-5; 7 bases fit TRBD1. The junction had 9 bases not matched to a gene; V was cut back by 6 bases and J by 5 bases. The germline V gene has CDR1 LNHDA and CDR2 SQIVND (reference sequence). This CDR3 is 14 amino acids long. The CDR3 bases are TGTGCCAGTAGACACGAGGGGGCCGGCGAGACCCAGTACTTC. It specifies CASRHEGAGETQYF.

The chain combines TRBV19 with TRBJ1-5; the D gene is possibly TRBD1 (6 bases). Germline lookup yields CDR1 LNHDA and CDR2 SQIVND (reference sequence). Trimming cost V 7 bases and J 7 bases, with 14 bases left between them. This CDR3 region has 13 residues. Written as DNA, the CDR3 is TGTGCCAGTAATCGGGGGGCACGGCAGCCCCAGCATTTT. This sequence encodes CASNRGARQPQHF.

This clonotype was seen repeatedly, ten times or more. The chain couples TRBV11-2 to TRBJ2-5; 10 positions agree with TRBD2. Germline CDR1 is SGHAT and CDR2 is FQNNGV. V was clipped by 1 base and J by 7 bases; unmatched bases: 9. This CDR3 spans 16 amino acids. The CDR3 DNA reads TGTGCCAGCAGCTTAGTAGCGGGAGGATACGAGGGGACCCAGTACTTC. This codes for CASSLVAGGYEGTQYF.

This clonotype was observed a few times. V and J are TRBV30 and TRBJ1-6; TRBD1 matches 7 bases. CDR3 length equals 13 residues. Trimming took 4 bases from V and 7 from J; bases not matched to a gene: 4. Germline V lookup: CDR1 GTSNPN, CDR2 SVGIG (reference sequence). CDR3 coding DNA: TGTGCCTGGAAAGGGACAGCGAATTCACCCCTCCACTTT. Translating it yields CAWKGTANSPLHF.

This clonotype was observed many times. The chain couples TRBV5-6 to TRBJ2-7; D is uncertain. Trimming shortened V by 4 bases and J by 5 bases, and 16 bases separated the two germline ends. The CDR3 loop spans 14 amino acids. The V gene's germline CDR1 is SGHDT and CDR2 YYEEEE. CDR3 region: CASSGYGRTHEQYF. The CDR3 DNA reads TGTGCCAGCAGCGGTTATGGTCGGACCCACGAGCAGTACTTC.

This chain links TRBV20-1 with TRBJ2-5, with TRBD1 matching over 8 bases. The germline V gene encodes CDR1 DFQATT and CDR2 SNEGSKA (reference sequence). With 0 bases clipped from V and 11 bases from J, the junction kept 11 bases outside the gene matches. The CDR3 spans 14 residues. CDR3 nucleotides: TGCAGTGCTAGAGACTCTACAGGGGGTCGGAATCAGTACTTC. This encodes CSARDSTGGRNQYF.

This clonotype has only a few counts. The chain uses TRBV5-5 and TRBJ1-5; the D is unclear. The CDR3 contains 14 residues. The V gene lost 7 bases and the J gene lost 2 bases, with 13 bases spanning the gap. Germline values: CDR1 SGHKS, CDR2 YYEKEE (reference sequence). In DNA, the CDR3 is TGTGCCAGCCCCCGGGCGGGCGGCAATCAGCCCCAGCATTTT. The encoded protein is CASPRAGGNQPQHF. The full variable domain, its missing parts supplied by reference TRBV5-5 and TRBJ1-5, is DAGVTQSPTHLIKTRGQQVTLRCSPISGHKSVSWYQQVLGQGPQFIFQYYEKEERGRGNFPDRFSARQFPNYSSELNVNALLLGDSALYLCASPRAGGNQPQHFGDGTRLSIL.